The next 4 T cell receptor beta chains were all read from a single sample in a study of regulatory T cells in long-lasting Graves disease. Indicated time point: newly diagnosed GD, antithyroid drugs for less than 3 months. RNA from PBMCs was the source of the TCR library. Arm-PCR of CDR3 regions with iRepertoire HTBI primers generated TCR beta libraries. TCRdb re-called the multiplex PCR reads with MiXCR, one entry per CDR3 protein. The sample includes fewer than 400,000 distinct CDR3 sequences, about 18% of them seen just once. The starting material was peripheral blood mononuclear cells (PBMCs), obtained at new diagnosis, from a patient treated with antithyroid drugs. All receptors derive from a female donor with Graves disease.

Many counts were recorded for this clonotype. J is TRBJ2-7 and V is TRBV29-1, with D perhaps matching TRBD1 or TRBD2 (5 bases each). Germline V gene sequence: CDR1 SQVTM, CDR2 ANQGSEA. The CDR3 has 17 residues. V gave up 1 base and J gave up 2 bases, with 21 bases separating them. The CDR3 is CSVEGTGVTASPYEQYF. CDR3 sequence (DNA): TGCAGCGTTGAAGGGACTGGGGTGACAGCGAGTCCCTACGAGCAGTACTTC.

This clonotype was detected ten times or more. V and J are TRBV2 and TRBJ2-7; TRBD1 matches at 12 bases. The CDR3 extends over 13 amino acids. Trimming at V came to 7 bases and at J to 7 bases, leaving 5 bases not matched to a gene. The germline V gene has CDR1 SNHLY and CDR2 FYNNEI. CDR3 DNA sequence: TGTGCCAGCACTTGGGACAGGGGGCAAGAGCAGTACTTC. It codes for CASTWDRGQEQYF.

This clonotype was observed at least ten times. The chain combines TRBV7-8 with TRBJ1-2; the D is unclear. Trimming removed 0 bases at V and 6 bases at J, with 8 bases between. CDR1 and CDR2 from the germline V gene are SGHVS and FQNEAQ. The length of the CDR3 is 13 residues. This CDR3 reads CASSLAGSDGYTF. The CDR3 region has the DNA TGTGCCAGCAGCTTAGCAGGTTCAGATGGCTACACCTTC.

The gene calls are TRBV7-8 and TRBJ1-6; D unclear. V was cut by 6 bases and J by 3 bases, with 12 bases left in between. The germline V gene encodes CDR1 SGHVS and CDR2 FQNEAQ. The CDR3 runs to 15 residues. The CDR3 DNA follows: TGTGCCAGCAGGCACGAGGGAAACTATAATTCACCCCTCCACTTT. It translates to CASRHEGNYNSPLHF. Full variable domain (outside the CDR3, taken from reference TRBV7-8 and TRBJ1-6): GAGVSQSPRYKVAKRGQDVALRCDPISGHVSLFWYQQALGQGPEFLTYFQNEAQLDKSGLPSDRFFAERPEGSVSTLKIQRTQQEDSAVYLCASRHEGNYNSPLHFGNGTRLTVT.